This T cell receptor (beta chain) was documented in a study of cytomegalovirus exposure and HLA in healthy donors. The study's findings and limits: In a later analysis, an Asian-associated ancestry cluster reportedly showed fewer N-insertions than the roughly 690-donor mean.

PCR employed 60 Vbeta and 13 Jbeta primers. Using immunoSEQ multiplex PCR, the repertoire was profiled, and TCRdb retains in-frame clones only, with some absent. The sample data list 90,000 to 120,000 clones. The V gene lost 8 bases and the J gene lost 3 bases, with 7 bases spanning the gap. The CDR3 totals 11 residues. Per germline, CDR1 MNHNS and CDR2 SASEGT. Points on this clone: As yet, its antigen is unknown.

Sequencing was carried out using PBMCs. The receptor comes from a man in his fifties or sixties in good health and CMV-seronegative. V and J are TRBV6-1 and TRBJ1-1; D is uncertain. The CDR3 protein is CASHGDTEAFF. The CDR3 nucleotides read TGTGCCAGCCACGGGGACACTGAAGCTTTCTTT.